The clone carrying this TCR beta chain was counted once. The sample belongs to a study of blood T cell repertoires in COVID-19. Study details: COVID-19 samples collected from the United States, Italy and Spain covered acute and convalescent phases. T cells, B-cell-depleted T cells, or PBMCs supplied cDNA or gDNA.

Per the germline V gene, CDR1 is MDHEN and CDR2 is SYDVKM. The V end was cut by 2 bases, the J end by 4 bases, with 12 bases between. This CDR3 has 15 amino acids. Methods used by the authors: Amplification with reference gene primers provided the estimates of nucleated cell counts. Profiling relied on immunoSEQ multiplex PCR, and the TCRdb table lists in-frame clones only, not all of them. V and J calls and clone size are those listed in that table; D and trimming were worked out from the DNA. This sample has some 210,000 clones; roughly 84% occur once, and the top ten carry less than 7.5%. Material for sequencing was peripheral blood. The chain employs TRBV28 and TRBJ1-5, with TRBD1 as a possible D gene (6 bases). This clonotype was obtained from a woman in her forties who had recovered from COVID-19. CDR3 nucleotides: TGTGCCAGCAGTTTAGGGCAAGGGGGAAATCAGCCCCAGCATTTT. Residues: CASSLGQGGNQPQHF. Complete variable domain (other parts from reference TRBV28 and TRBJ1-5): DVKVTQSSRYLVKRTGEKVFLECVQDMDHENMFWYRQDPGLGLRLIYFSYDVKMKEKGDIPEGYSVSREKKERFSLILESASTNQTSMYLCASSLGQGGNQPQHFGDGTRLSIL.